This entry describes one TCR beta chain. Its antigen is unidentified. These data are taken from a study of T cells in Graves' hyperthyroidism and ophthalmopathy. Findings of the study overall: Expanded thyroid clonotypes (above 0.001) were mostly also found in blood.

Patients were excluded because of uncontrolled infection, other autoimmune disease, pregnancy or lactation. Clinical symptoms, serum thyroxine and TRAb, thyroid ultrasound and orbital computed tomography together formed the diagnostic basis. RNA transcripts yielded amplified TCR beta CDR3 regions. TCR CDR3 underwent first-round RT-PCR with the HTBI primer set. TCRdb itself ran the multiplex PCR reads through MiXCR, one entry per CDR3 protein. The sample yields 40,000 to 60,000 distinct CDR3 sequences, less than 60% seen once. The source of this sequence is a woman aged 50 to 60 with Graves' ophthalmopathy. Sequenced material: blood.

The CDR3 here is CASSLELGTGDYEQYF. For the CDR3, the DNA is TGTGCCAGCAGCTTGGAGTTAGGGACAGGGGATTACGAGCAGTACTTC. The rearrangement joins TRBV5-8 to TRBJ2-7; TRBD1 agrees at 10 bases. CDR1 and CDR2 (germline): SGHTS, YDEGEE. This CDR3 has 16 residues. The V segment lost 0 bases and the J segment 4 bases; nucleotides outside the gene matches: 7.